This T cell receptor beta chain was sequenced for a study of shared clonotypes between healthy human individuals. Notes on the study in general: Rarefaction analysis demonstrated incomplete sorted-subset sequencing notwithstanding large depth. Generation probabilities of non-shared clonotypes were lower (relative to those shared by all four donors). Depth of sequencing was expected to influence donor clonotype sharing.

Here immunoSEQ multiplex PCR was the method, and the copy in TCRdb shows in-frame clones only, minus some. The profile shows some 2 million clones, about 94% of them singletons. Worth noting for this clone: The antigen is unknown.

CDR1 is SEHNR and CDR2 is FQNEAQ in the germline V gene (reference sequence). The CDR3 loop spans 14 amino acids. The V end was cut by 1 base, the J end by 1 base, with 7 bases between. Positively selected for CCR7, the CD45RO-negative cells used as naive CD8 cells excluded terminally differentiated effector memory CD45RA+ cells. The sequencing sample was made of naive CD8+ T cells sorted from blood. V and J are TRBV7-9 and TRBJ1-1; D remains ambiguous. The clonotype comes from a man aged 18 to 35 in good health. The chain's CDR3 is CASSLVGSNTEAFF. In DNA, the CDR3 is TGTGCCAGCAGCTTAGTAGGGTCGAACACTGAAGCTTTCTTT.